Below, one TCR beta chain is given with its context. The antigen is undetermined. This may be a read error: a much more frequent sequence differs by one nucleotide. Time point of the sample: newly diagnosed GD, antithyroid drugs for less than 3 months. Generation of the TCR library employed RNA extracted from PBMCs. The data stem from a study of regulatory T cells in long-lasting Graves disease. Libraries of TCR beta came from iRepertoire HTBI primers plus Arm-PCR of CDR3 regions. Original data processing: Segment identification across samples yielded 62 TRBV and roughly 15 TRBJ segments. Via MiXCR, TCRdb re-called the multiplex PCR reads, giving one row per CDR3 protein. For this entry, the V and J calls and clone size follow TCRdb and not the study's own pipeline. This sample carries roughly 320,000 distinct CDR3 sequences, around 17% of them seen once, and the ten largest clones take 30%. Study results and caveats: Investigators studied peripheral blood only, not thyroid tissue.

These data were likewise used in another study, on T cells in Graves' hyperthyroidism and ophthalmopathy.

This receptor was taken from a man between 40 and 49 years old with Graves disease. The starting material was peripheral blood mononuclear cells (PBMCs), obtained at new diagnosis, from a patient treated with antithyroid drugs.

CDR3 protein: CASSLPRGYLQDTQYF. The CDR3 DNA reads TGTGCCAGCAGTTTGCCTCGCGGGTACCTCCAGGATACGCAGTATTTT. The J gene is TRBJ2-3, the V gene TRBV6-2 or TRBV6-3, with a possible D match to TRBD2 (5 bases). The CDR3 is 16 residues long. Germline-derived CDR1 and CDR2 are MNHEY and SVGEGT. Trimming shortened V by 4 bases and J by 6 bases, and 20 bases separated the two germline ends.